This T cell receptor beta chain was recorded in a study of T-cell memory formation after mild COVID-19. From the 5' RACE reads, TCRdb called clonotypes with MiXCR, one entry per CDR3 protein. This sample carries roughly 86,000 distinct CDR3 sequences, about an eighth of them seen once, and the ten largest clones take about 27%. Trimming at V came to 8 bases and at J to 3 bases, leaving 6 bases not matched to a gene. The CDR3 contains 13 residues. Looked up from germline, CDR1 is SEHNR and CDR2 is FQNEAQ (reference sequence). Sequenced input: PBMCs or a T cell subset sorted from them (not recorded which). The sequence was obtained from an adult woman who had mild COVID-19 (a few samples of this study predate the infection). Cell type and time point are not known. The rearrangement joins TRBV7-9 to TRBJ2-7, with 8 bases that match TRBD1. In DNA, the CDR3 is TGTGCCAGCGAGAGGACAGGGAGCTACGAGCAGTACTTC. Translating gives CASERTGSYEQYF.